Following are 23 T cell receptor beta chains from one sample sequenced in a study of shared clonotypes between healthy human individuals. Data came from immunoSEQ multiplex PCR; TCRdb stores just in-frame clones and leaves some out. The data hold millions of clones, with over 85% observed a single time. Naive CD8 cells lacked CD45RO and underwent positive selection for CCR7, leaving out terminally differentiated effector memory CD45RA+ cells. Sample: naive CD8+ T cells sorted from blood. All receptors derive from a man between 18 and 29 years old in good health.

This chain uses TRBV7-9 with TRBJ1-2, with 11 bases matching TRBD1. Germline CDR1 SEHNR, CDR2 FQNEAQ (reference sequence). This CDR3 is 15 amino acids long. The ends lost 1 base at V and 4 bases at J; junction bases unmatched: 2. In DNA form, the CDR3 reads TGTGCCAGCAGCTTAGGGACAGGGGGCTCCTATGGCTACACCTTC. Residues: CASSLGTGGSYGYTF.

The chain carries TRBV6-1 and TRBJ2-2; D perhaps matches TRBD1 (6 bases). The CDR3 consists of 17 residues. The germline V gene has CDR1 MNHNS and CDR2 SASEGT. V was trimmed by 0 bases and J by 9 bases, leaving 20 bases between them. The DNA of the CDR3 is TGTGCCAGCAGTGAAGCGGCCCCAGGACAGTTCTTCCGGGAGCTGTTTTTT. This codes for CASSEAAPGQFFRELFF.

The V call is TRBV5-1, the J call TRBJ2-3; possibly TRBD1 for D (6 bases). The V end lost 7 bases, the J end lost 2 bases, and 11 bases lay between the germline ends. The germline V gene has CDR1 SGHRS and CDR2 YFSETQ. There are 13 residues in the CDR3. DNA of the CDR3: TGCGCCAGCGTCGGGACAAACACAGATACGCAGTATTTT. Its protein product is CASVGTNTDTQYF. Using reference TRBV5-1 and TRBJ2-3 for the parts outside the CDR3, the full variable domain is KAGVTQTPRYLIKTRGQQVTLSCSPISGHRSVSWYQQTPGQGLQFLFEYFSETQRNKGNFPGRFSGRQFSNSRSEMNVSTLELGDSALYLCASVGTNTDTQYFGPGTRLTVL.

The chain links TRBV6-6 to TRBJ2-1; unclear D gene. Germline values: CDR1 MNHNY, CDR2 SVGAGI (reference sequence). Trimming took off 0 bases at V and 9 bases at J, with 12 bases between the two ends. The CDR3 is made up of 14 amino acids. The CDR3 nucleotides read TGTGCCAGCAGTTACTCGACTTCAGCGAGTGAGCAGTTCTTC. Its translation is CASSYSTSASEQFF.

Details on this clone: Other DNA sequences in this sample translate to the same CDR3. The chain combines TRBV19 with TRBJ2-1; no clear D. Looked up from germline, CDR1 is LNHDA and CDR2 is SQIVND (reference sequence). The CDR3 has 13 residues. V was clipped by 6 bases and J by 3 bases, with 9 bases between them. CDR3 in DNA: TGTGCCAGTAGCATCGGCCTCTACAATGAGCAGTTCTTC. Residues: CASSIGLYNEQFF.

The chain links TRBV27 to TRBJ2-1; 8 bases line up with TRBD2. V lost 0 bases, J lost 2 bases, and 3 bases stayed unmatched. Germline values: CDR1 MNHEY, CDR2 SMNVEV (reference sequence). This CDR3 is built from 16 residues. The CDR3 loop reads CASSLSSAGAYNEQFF. Here the CDR3 DNA reads TGTGCCAGCAGTTTATCGTCAGCGGGGGCCTACAATGAGCAGTTCTTC.

V usage is TRBV6-5 and J usage is TRBJ2-3, with TRBD1 matching over 8 bases. There are 15 residues in the CDR3. Germline V gene data show CDR1 as MNHEY and CDR2 as SVGAGI. J gave up 7 bases and V 4 bases, and 10 bases lay outside the gene matches. For the CDR3, the DNA is TGTGCCAGCAGTTCCGGCGGGACAGGTCTTTATACGCAGTATTTT. It yields the protein CASSSGGTGLYTQYF.

This chain uses TRBV7-8 with TRBJ1-5; D possibly corresponds to TRBD1 (6 bases). The germline V and J ends were trimmed by 1 base and 3 bases, with 13 bases remaining between them. The CDR3 covers 16 residues. The germline V gene has CDR1 SGHVS and CDR2 FQNEAQ. CDR3 residues: CASSLGTADLNQPQHF. In DNA form, the CDR3 reads TGTGCCAGCAGCTTAGGGACAGCCGATCTCAATCAGCCCCAGCATTTT.

The CDR3 reads CASSWEAQGNTEAFF. The CDR3 DNA reads TGCGCCAGCAGCTGGGAAGCCCAGGGGAACACTGAAGCTTTCTTT. The chain joins TRBV5-1 to TRBJ1-1, with a tentative D call TRBD1 (5 bases). The CDR3 is 15 residues long. Germline lookup yields CDR1 SGHRS and CDR2 YFSETQ. V was pared by 3 bases and J by 1 base, with 13 bases between.

This clone has a single count. Other DNA sequences within the sample encode an identical CDR3. The J gene is TRBJ2-5, the V gene TRBV27; 8 nucleotides match TRBD1. The CDR3 is 14 residues long. Trimming cost V 5 bases and J 2 bases; bases outside gene matches: 4. CDR1 MNHEY and CDR2 SMNVEV come from the germline V gene (reference sequence). The DNA for the CDR3 is TGTGCCAGCAGTCCCACAGGGGGGCAAGAGACCCAGTACTTC. Encoded protein: CASSPTGGQETQYF.

Regarding this clone: In the same sample, other DNA sequences code for this CDR3. The chain employs TRBV7-9 and TRBJ1-1, with D perhaps TRBD1 (6 bases). The germline CDR1 and CDR2 sequences are SEHNR and FQNEAQ (reference sequence). The CDR3 consists of 14 residues. V was trimmed by 1 base and J by 4 bases, leaving 10 bases between them. CDR3 nucleotides: TGTGCCAGCAGCTTAGTGGGGGGCGGCACTGAAGCTTTCTTT. It encodes CASSLVGGGTEAFF. Variable domain in full (rest from reference TRBV7-9 and TRBJ1-1): DTGVSQNPRHKITKRGQNVTFRCDPISEHNRLYWYRQTLGQGPEFLTYFQNEAQLEKSRLLSDRFSAERPKGSFSTLEIQRTEQGDSAMYLCASSLVGGGTEAFFGQGTRLTVV.

The chain carries TRBV11-2 and TRBJ2-1, with 8 bases that match TRBD2. Germline V gene data show CDR1 as SGHAT and CDR2 as FQNNGV. The CDR3 spans 16 residues. J gave up 6 bases and V 7 bases, and 14 bases lay outside the gene matches. The CDR3: CASNYNHGAGGNEQFF. DNA for the CDR3: TGTGCCAGCAACTATAACCATGGGGCGGGAGGCAATGAGCAGTTCTTC.

This clone was recorded a few times. This chain connects TRBV5-1 to TRBJ1-2; 7 bases align to TRBD1. The CDR3 has 13 amino acids. From germline, CDR1 is SGHRS and CDR2 YFSETQ. Trimming took 0 bases from V and 6 from J; bases not matched to a gene: 2. CDR3 residues: CASSLAGTDGYTF. In nucleotides, the CDR3 is TGCGCCAGCAGCTTGGCCGGGACAGATGGCTACACCTTC.

The V and J genes are TRBV10-2 and TRBJ1-1; 9 bases line up with TRBD1. V lost 5 bases and J lost 2; bases outside the gene matches: 9. The CDR3 contains 16 residues. The germline CDR1 and CDR2 sequences are WSHSY and SAAADI. The CDR3 region is CASSKWTGEINTEAFF. CDR3 coding DNA: TGCGCCAGCAGTAAATGGACAGGGGAGATCAACACTGAAGCTTTCTTT.

The count of this clone is one. This may stem from a read error, because a much larger clone lies one nucleotide away. The sample carries other DNA sequences with the same CDR3. The chain is built from TRBV28 and TRBJ2-7, with TRBD1 matching 7 bases. In germline, CDR1 is MDHEN, CDR2 SYDVKM. The CDR3 consists of 13 residues. The V gene end was trimmed by 4 bases and the J gene end by 1 base; junction bases not matched to a gene: 1. The CDR3 here is CASSWTGSYEQYF. As DNA, the CDR3 is TGTGCCAGCAGTTGGACAGGTTCCTACGAGCAGTACTTC.

The chain uses TRBV28 and TRBJ2-7; 13 positions agree with TRBD2. The CDR3 is made up of 16 amino acids. The trim removed 4 bases at V and 6 bases at J, leaving 9 bases unmatched. In germline, CDR1 is MDHEN, CDR2 SYDVKM. Here the CDR3 reads CASSSVGLAGVGEQYF. CDR3 coding DNA: TGTGCCAGCAGTTCTGTAGGACTAGCGGGGGTCGGCGAGCAGTACTTC.

The table lists this clone with a count of one. The DNA of the CDR3 is TGCGCCAGCAGCCAAGGGGGGGAGATCGTTGACTATGGCTACACCTTC. Its translation: CASSQGGEIVDYGYTF. V is TRBV4-1 and J is TRBJ1-2; TRBD1 is a possible D gene (5 bases). CDR3 length: 16 amino acids. Germline CDR1 MGHRA, CDR2 YSYEKL. V lost 1 base and J lost 3, with 15 bases in between.

The chain combines TRBV9 with TRBJ2-1, with D possibly matching TRBD2 (5 bases). V lost 4 bases to trimming and J lost 13 bases, with 15 bases between them. The CDR3 loop spans 12 amino acids. Germline V gene sequence: CDR1 SGDLS, CDR2 YYNGEE. This CDR3 reads CASSPHLEVQFF. In DNA form, the CDR3 reads TGTGCCAGCAGCCCCCATTTGGAGGTACAGTTCTTC.

The chain links TRBV7-2 to TRBJ2-1; D gene ambiguous. The CDR3 spans 16 residues. Trimming removed 4 bases at V and 1 base at J, with 14 bases between. Per the germline V gene, CDR1 is SGHTA and CDR2 is FQGNSA. The CDR3 coding sequence is TGTGCCAGCAGCTACTTAGATTGGGGATCCTACAATGAGCAGTTCTTC. Its translation is CASSYLDWGSYNEQFF.

This clone has just a few counts. This chain joins TRBV2 and TRBJ1-1; 12 nucleotides align to TRBD1. Looked up from germline, CDR1 is SNHLY and CDR2 is FYNNEI. Trimming cost V 5 bases and J 0 bases; bases outside gene matches: 7. The length of the CDR3 is 17 residues. The CDR3 is CASSNPGQGALNTEAFF. CDR3 nucleotides: TGTGCCAGCAGTAATCCGGGACAGGGGGCTTTGAACACTGAAGCTTTCTTT.

Here the CDR3 DNA reads TGCAGCGTTGTAGGGGACGGGAATGAGCAGTTCTTC. This translates into CSVVGDGNEQFF. V is TRBV29-1 and J is TRBJ2-1; D tentatively reads TRBD1 or TRBD2 (5 bases each). V was trimmed by 4 bases and J by 7 bases, leaving 11 bases between them. The CDR3 consists of 12 residues. CDR1 SQVTM and CDR2 ANQGSEA come from the germline V gene.

The genes are TRBV7-9 and TRBJ2-3; 10 positions agree with TRBD2. The CDR3 length is 18 residues. V was pared by 2 bases and J by 8 bases, with 16 bases of the junction left unmatched. Looked up from germline, CDR1 is SEHNR and CDR2 is FQNEAQ (reference sequence). CDR3: CASSLQAITSGDLGTQYF. The DNA for the CDR3 is TGTGCCAGCAGCTTACAAGCAATCACTAGCGGGGATTTGGGTACGCAGTATTTT.

This rearrangement joins TRBV10-3 to TRBJ1-1; no definite D call. Germline V lookup: CDR1 ENHRY, CDR2 SYGVKD. There are 15 residues in the CDR3. V lost 3 bases and J 1 base, leaving 12 bases between the germline ends. The CDR3: CAISDPGNGNTEAFF. The CDR3 nucleotides are TGTGCCATCAGTGATCCCGGGAATGGGAACACTGAAGCTTTCTTT.